This T cell receptor beta chain was recovered during a study of early T cells in non-severe SARS-CoV-2 infection (dated by TCRdb to the early 2020s). Background for the entire study: Bulk RNA from unsorted whole blood was used for TCR sequencing, so alpha and beta chains could not be paired. The investigation overall reported the following: Matching against VDJdb was skewed toward anti-spike CD8 responses, likely underestimated virus-specific expansions, and missed private and CD4 specificities.

The V end loses 0 bases and the J end loses 3 bases, and a stretch of 15 bases separates them. The CDR3 holds 17 amino acids from the cysteine to the phenylalanine. The kept DNA is CDR3 alone, 51 bases in frame from the first base. CDR1 and CDR2 (KGHSH, LQKENI) derive from the germline V gene. Set within a cohort of healthcare workers in London, UK, this nested case-control study involved weekly PCR testing of nasopharyngeal swabs along with blood sampling. Healthcare workers were recruited between 23 and 31 March 2020, during the week of the UK lockdown, and were followed weekly for up to roughly 16 weeks. Notes on this clonotype: Its cognate antigen has yet to be identified. There are no base qualities to consult, and no much larger clone falls within one base.

The method behind the library was 5' RACE. Sequencing was performed on a NextSeq 500. In the TCR library protocol, unique molecular identifiers were attached to individual cDNA molecules to correct for PCR bias and sequencing error. TCR alpha and beta chains were both sequenced, and the abundances of alpha and beta sequences in each sample were closely correlated with each other. The published analysis was carried out like this. Decombinator V4 was used to annotate TCR sequences for V gene, J gene and CDR3. Expanded TCRs were defined as changing significantly between any two time points under a Poisson model with p below 0.0001. TCR abundances were normalised to the total number of TCRs sequenced per sample and expressed as counts per million. TRAV1-2 paired with TRAJ12, TRAJ20 or TRAJ33 defined MAIT TCRs, while TRAV10 paired with TRAJ18 defined iNKT TCRs. VDJdb, accessed 1 November 2021, was searched for CMV, EBV and SARS-CoV-2 annotated TCRs, with TCRs annotated for multiple antigens excluded. TCRdb passed the public sequencing reads through fastp at Q25 and MiXCR, retaining productive beta sequences. Identical CDR3 proteins give one entry, which carries the most common genes and DNA. TCRdb's processing, not the study's, gives the V and J calls here. In all, the sample holds roughly 33,000 distinct CDR3 sequences, and about 5% of those were seen once. The ten top clones hold roughly 14% of the sample.

The chain joins TRBV18 to TRBJ2-1, and TRBD1 may be the D gene, going by 6 matching bases. Sequenced: whole blood. This clonotype was obtained from an adult who was a healthcare worker with PCR-confirmed SARS-CoV-2 infection or an uninfected control (not recorded which). For the CDR3, the sequence is CASSPPETGLHYNEQFF. The nucleotides read TGTGCCAGCTCACCACCTGAGACAGGCCTCCACTACAATGAGCAGTTCTTC.